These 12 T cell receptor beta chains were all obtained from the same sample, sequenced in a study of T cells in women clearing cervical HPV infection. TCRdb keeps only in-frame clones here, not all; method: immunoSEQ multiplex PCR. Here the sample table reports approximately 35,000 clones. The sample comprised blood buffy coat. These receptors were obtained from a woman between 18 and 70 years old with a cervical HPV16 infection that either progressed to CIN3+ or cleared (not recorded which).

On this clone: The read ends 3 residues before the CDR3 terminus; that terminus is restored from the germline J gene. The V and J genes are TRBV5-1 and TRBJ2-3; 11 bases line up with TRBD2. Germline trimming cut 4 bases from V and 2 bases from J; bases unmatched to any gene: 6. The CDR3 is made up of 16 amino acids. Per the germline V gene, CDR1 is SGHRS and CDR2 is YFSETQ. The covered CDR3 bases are TGCGCCAGCAGCCCCGGGACTAGCGGAAACACAGATACG. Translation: CASSPGTSGNTDT. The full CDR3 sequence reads CASSPGTSGNTDTQYF.

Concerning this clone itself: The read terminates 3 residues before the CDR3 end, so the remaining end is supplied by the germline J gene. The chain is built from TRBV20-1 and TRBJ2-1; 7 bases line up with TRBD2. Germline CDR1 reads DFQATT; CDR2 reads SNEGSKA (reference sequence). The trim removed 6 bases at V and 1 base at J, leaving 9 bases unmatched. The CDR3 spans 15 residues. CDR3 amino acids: CSAATGTTSYNEQFF. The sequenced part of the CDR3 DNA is TGCAGTGCCGCGACCGGGACTACATCCTACAATGAG.

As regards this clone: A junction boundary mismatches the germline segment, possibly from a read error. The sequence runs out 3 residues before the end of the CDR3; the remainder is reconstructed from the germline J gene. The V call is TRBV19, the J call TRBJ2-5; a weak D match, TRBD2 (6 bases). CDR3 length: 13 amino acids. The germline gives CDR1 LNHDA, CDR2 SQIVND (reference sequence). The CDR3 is CANSAGSQGTQYF. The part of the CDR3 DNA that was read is TGTGCCAATAGTGCGGGATCCCAAGGGACC.

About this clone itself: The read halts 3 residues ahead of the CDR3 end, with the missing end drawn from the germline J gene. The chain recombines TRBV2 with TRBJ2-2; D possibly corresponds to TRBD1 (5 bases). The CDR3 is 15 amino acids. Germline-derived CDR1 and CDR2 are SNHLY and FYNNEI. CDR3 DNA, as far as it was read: TGTGCCAGCAAGATAGACAGTGTGGGAAATGAAAAG. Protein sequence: CASKIDSVGNEK. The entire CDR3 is CASKIDSVGNEKLFF.

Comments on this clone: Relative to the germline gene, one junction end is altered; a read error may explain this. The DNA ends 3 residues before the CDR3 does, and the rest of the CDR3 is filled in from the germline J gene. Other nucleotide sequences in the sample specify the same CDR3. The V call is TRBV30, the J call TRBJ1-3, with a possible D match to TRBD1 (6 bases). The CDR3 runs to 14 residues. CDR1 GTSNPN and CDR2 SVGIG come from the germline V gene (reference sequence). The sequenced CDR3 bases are TGTGCCTGGAGAAGCAGGGGCTCTGGAAACACA. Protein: CAWRSRGSGNT. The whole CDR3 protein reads CAWRSRGSGNTIYF.

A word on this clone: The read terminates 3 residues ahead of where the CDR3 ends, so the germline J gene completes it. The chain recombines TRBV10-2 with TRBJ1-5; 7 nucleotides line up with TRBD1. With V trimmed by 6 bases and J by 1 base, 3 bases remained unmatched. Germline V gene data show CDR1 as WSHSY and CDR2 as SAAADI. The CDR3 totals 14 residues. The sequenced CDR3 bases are TGCGCCAGCAGGACAGGGCCCAGCAATCAGCCC. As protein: CASRTGPSNQP. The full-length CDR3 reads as CASRTGPSNQPQHF.

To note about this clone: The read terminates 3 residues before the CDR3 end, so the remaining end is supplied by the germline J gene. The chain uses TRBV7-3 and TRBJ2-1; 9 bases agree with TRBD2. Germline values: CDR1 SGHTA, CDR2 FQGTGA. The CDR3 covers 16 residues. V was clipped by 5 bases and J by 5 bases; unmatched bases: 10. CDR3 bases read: TGTGCCAGCAGCGACTCCTCAGCGGGGGGCCACAATGAG. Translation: CASSDSSAGGHNE. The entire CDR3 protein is CASSDSSAGGHNEQFF.

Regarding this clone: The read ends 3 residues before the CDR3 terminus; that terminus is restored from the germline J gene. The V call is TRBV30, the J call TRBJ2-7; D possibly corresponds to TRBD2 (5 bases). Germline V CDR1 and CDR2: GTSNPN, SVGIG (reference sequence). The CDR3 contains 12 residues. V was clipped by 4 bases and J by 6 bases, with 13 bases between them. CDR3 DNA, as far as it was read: TGTGCCTGGACGCCTACGGGGAGCGAG. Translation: CAWTPTGSE. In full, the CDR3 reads CAWTPTGSEQYF.

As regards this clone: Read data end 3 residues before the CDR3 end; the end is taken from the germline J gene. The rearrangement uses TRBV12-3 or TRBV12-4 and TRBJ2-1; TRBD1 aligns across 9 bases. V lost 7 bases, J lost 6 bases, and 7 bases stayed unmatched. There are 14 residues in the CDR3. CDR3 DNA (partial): TGTGCCAGCACTGCTGGACAGGGGACCAATGAG. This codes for CASTAGQGTNE. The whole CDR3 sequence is CASTAGQGTNEQFF.

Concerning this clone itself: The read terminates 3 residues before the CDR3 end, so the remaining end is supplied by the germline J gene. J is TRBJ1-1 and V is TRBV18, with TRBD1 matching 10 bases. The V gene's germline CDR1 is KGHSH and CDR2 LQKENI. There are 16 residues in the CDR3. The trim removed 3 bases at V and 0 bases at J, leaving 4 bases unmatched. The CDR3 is CASSPLTGGLNTEAFF. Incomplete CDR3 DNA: TGTGCCAGCTCACCCCTGACAGGGGGCCTGAACACTGAA.

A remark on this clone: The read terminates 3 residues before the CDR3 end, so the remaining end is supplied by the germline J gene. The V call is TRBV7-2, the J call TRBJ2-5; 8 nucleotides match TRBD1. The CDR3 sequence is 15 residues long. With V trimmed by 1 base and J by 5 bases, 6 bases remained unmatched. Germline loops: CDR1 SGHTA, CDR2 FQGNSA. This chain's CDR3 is CASSLGGTGGETQYF. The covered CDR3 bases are TGTGCCAGCAGCTTAGGGGGGACAGGCGGTGAGACC.

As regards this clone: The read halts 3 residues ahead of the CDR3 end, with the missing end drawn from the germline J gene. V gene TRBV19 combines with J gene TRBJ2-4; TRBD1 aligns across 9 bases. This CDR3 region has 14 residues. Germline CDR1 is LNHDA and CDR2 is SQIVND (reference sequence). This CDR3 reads CASNQGTGTYGQYF. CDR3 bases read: TGTGCCAGTAACCAGGGGACAGGGACCTATGGT.